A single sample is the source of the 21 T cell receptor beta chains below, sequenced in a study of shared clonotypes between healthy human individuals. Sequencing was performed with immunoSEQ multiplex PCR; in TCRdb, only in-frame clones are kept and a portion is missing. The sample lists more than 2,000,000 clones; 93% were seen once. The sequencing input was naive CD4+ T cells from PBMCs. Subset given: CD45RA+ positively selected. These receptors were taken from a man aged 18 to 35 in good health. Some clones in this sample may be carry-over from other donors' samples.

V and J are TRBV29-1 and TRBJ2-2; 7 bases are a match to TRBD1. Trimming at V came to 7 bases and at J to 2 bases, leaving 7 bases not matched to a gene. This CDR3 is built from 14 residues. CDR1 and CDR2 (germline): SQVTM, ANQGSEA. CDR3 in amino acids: CSAVGQINTGELFF. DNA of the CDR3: TGCAGCGCAGTGGGACAGATTAACACCGGGGAGCTGTTTTTT.

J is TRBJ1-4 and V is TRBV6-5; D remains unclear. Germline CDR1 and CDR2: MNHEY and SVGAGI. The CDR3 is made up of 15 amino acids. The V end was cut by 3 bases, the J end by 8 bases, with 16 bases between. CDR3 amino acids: CASSYTRYSGEKLFF. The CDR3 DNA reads TGTGCCAGCAGTTATACGCGATACTCGGGGGAAAAACTGTTTTTT.

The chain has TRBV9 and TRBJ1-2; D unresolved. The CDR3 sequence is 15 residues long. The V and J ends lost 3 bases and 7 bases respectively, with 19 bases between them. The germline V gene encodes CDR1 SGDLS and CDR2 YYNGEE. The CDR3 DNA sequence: TGTGCCAGCAGCGAGAGGAGTAAGGGTGTGGTTGGCTACACCTTC. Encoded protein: CASSERSKGVVGYTF.

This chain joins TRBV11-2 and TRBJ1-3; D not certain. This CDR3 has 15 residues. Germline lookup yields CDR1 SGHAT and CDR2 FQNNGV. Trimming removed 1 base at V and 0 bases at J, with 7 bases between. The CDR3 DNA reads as TGTGCCAGCAGCTTAGTCACAAGCTCTGGAAACACCATATATTTT. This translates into CASSLVTSSGNTIYF.

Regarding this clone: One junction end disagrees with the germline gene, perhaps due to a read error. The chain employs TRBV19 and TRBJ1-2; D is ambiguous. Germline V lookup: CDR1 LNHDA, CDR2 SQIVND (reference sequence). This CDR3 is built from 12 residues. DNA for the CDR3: TGCAAGCCCGGGGAATCTAACTATGGCTACACCTTC. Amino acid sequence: CKPGESNYGYTF.

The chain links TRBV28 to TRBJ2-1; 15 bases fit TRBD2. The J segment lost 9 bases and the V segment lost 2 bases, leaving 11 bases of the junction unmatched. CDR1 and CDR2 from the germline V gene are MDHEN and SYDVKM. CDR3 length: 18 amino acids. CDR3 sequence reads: CASSLPIGTSGRPGEQFF. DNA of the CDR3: TGTGCCAGCAGTTTACCTATCGGGACTAGCGGGAGGCCGGGTGAGCAGTTCTTC.

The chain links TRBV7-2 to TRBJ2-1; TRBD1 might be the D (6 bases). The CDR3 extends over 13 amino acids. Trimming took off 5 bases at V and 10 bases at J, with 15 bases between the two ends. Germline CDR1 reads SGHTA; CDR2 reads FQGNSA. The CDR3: CASSVTGSREQFF. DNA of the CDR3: TGTGCCAGCAGCGTGACAGGATCGCGGGAGCAGTTCTTC.

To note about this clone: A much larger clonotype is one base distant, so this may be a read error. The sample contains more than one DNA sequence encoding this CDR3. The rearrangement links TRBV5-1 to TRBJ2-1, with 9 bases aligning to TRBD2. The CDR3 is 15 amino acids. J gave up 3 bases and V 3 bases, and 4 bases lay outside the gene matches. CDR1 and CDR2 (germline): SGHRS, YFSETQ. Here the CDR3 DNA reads TGCGCCAGCAGCTGGGGACTAGCCGACTACAATGAGCAGTTCTTC. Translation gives CASSWGLADYNEQFF.

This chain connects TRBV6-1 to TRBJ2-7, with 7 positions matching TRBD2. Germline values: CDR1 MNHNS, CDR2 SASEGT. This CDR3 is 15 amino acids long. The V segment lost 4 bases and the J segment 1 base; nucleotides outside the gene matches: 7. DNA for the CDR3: TGTGCCAGCAGTGGGCCTGGCGGGAGATCCTACGAGCAGTACTTC. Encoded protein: CASSGPGGRSYEQYF.

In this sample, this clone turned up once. In DNA form, the CDR3 reads TGTGCCAGCAGTGACGGGGTCGCGAACACCGGGGAGCTGTTTTTT. Encoded protein: CASSDGVANTGELFF. The V gene is TRBV25-1, the J gene TRBJ2-2; TRBD2 is a possible D gene (5 bases). The CDR3 runs 15 residues. Germline V gene sequence: CDR1 MGHDK, CDR2 SYGVNS. V was cut by 3 bases and J by 0 bases, with 8 bases left in between.

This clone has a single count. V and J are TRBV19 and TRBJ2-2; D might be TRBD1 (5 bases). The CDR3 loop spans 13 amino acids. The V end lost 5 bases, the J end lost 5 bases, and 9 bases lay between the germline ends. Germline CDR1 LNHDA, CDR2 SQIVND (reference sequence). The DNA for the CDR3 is TGTGCCAGTAGTCCTCAGGGAACCGGGGAGCTGTTTTTT. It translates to CASSPQGTGELFF.

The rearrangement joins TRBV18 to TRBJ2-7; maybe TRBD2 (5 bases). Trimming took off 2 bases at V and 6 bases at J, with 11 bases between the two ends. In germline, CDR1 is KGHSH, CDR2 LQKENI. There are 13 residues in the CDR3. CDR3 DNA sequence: TGTGCCAGCTCACCAGTTGAGGGAAGCGAGCAGTACTTC. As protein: CASSPVEGSEQYF.

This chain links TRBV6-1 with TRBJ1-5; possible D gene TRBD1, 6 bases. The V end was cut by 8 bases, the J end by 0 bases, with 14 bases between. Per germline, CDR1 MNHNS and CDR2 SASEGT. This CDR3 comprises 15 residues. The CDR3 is CASLGTGPSNQPQHF. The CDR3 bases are TGTGCCAGCCTCGGAACAGGGCCTAGCAATCAGCCCCAGCATTTT.

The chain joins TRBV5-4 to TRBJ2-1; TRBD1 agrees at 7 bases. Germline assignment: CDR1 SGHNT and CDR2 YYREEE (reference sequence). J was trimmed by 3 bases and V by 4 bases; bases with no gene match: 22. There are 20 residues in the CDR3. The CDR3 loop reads CASSGDSGERRPRGYNEQFF. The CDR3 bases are TGTGCCAGCAGCGGGGACAGCGGAGAGCGAAGACCTCGAGGCTACAATGAGCAGTTCTTC. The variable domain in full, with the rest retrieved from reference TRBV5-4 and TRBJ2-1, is ETGVTQSPTHLIKTRGQQVTLRCSSQSGHNTVSWYQQALGQGPQFIFQYYREEENGRGNFPPRFSGLQFPNYSSELNVNALELDDSALYLCASSGDSGERRPRGYNEQFFGPGTRLTVL.

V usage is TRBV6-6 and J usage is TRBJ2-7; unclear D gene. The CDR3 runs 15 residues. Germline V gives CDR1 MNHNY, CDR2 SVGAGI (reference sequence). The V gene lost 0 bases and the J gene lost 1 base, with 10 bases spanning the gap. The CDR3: CASSYSSRMSYEQYF. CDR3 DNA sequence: TGTGCCAGCAGTTACTCGAGCCGGATGTCCTACGAGCAGTACTTC.

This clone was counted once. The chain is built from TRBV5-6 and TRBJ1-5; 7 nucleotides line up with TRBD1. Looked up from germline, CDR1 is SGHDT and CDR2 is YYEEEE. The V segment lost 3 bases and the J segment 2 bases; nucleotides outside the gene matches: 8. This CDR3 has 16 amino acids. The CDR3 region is CASSSGQVGGNQPQHF. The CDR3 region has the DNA TGTGCCAGCAGCTCCGGACAGGTGGGAGGCAATCAGCCCCAGCATTTT.

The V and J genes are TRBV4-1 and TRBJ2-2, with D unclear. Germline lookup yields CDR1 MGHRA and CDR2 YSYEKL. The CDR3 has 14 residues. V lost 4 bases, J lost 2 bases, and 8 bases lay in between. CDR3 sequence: CASSPKANTGELFF. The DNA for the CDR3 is TGCGCCAGCAGCCCGAAGGCAAACACCGGGGAGCTGTTTTTT.

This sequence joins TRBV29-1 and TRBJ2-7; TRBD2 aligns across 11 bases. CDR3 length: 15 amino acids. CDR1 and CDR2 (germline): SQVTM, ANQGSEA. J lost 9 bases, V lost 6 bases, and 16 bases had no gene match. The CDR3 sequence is CSVGGLAGSLRGQYF. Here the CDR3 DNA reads TGCAGCGTGGGAGGACTAGCGGGCTCTCTACGAGGGCAGTACTTC.

CDR3: CASSFRTSGRTSYEQYF. The CDR3 nucleotides read TGCGCCAGCAGCTTTCGGACTAGCGGGAGGACCTCCTACGAGCAGTACTTC. This chain connects TRBV5-1 to TRBJ2-7, with TRBD2 matching 14 bases. Germline CDR1 is SGHRS and CDR2 is YFSETQ. With 2 bases clipped from V and 0 bases from J, the junction kept 4 bases outside the gene matches. CDR3 length: 17 amino acids.

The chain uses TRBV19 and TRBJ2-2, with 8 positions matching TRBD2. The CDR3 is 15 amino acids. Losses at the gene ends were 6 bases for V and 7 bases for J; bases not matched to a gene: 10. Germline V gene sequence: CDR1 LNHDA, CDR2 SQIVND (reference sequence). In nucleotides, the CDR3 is TGTGCCAGTAGGGCTAGCGGGTTATGGGTCGGGGAGCTGTTTTTT. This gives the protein CASRASGLWVGELFF.

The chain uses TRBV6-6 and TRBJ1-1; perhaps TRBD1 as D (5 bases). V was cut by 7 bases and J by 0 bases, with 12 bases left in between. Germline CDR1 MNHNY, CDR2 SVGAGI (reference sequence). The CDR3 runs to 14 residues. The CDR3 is CASTRSTVNTEAFF. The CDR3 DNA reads TGTGCCAGCACTCGTTCGACAGTGAACACTGAAGCTTTCTTT.